Below, 9 T cell receptor beta chains from the same sample are listed, as sequenced in a study of blood T cell repertoires in COVID-19. Data came from immunoSEQ multiplex PCR; TCRdb stores just in-frame clones and leaves some out. Seen here are 120,000 or so clones, around nine tenths observed once, and the top ten hold roughly 1.1%. The sequencing sample was made of peripheral blood. These receptors came from a woman older than 75 with acute or convalescent COVID-19.

This chain joins TRBV11-1 and TRBJ2-2, with D possibly being TRBD1 (5 bases). CDR3 size: 14 residues. Between the trimmed V and J ends, which lost 7 bases and 4 bases, there was a span of 13 bases. The germline V gene encodes CDR1 SGHAT and CDR2 FQDESV (reference sequence). CDR3: CASKLPGPTGELFF. Written as DNA, the CDR3 is TGTGCCAGCAAATTGCCAGGGCCCACCGGGGAGCTGTTTTTT. The variable domain in full, completed from reference TRBV11-1 and TRBJ2-2, reads EAEVAQSPRYKITEKSQAVAFWCDPISGHATLYWYRQILGQGPELLVQFQDESVVDDSQLPKDRFSAERLKGVDSTLKIQPAELGDSAMYLCASKLPGPTGELFFGEGSRLTVL.

This chain connects TRBV28 to TRBJ1-3; D is uncertain. The CDR3 loop spans 14 amino acids. The V end lost 3 bases, the J end lost 0 bases, and 6 bases lay between the germline ends. The germline CDR1 and CDR2 sequences are MDHEN and SYDVKM. The CDR3: CASSFPNSGNTIYF. In DNA, the CDR3 is TGTGCCAGCAGTTTTCCAAACTCTGGAAACACCATATATTTT. The full variable domain, completed using reference TRBV28 and TRBJ1-3, is DVKVTQSSRYLVKRTGEKVFLECVQDMDHENMFWYRQDPGLGLRLIYFSYDVKMKEKGDIPEGYSVSREKKERFSLILESASTNQTSMYLCASSFPNSGNTIYFGEGSWLTVV.

The chain links TRBV5-1 to TRBJ2-7; D perhaps matches TRBD1 (9 bases). The germline CDR1 and CDR2 sequences are SGHRS and YFSETQ. The V end was cut by 4 bases, the J end by 3 bases, with 17 bases between. CDR3 length equals 15 residues. In nucleotides, the CDR3 is TGCGCCAGCAGCCCGGGAGGGACAGGGCACTACGAGCAGTACTTC. It is translated as CASSPGGTGHYEQYF.

This sequence joins TRBV4-1 and TRBJ2-1; possibly TRBD1 for D (6 bases). Looked up from germline, CDR1 is MGHRA and CDR2 is YSYEKL. The ends were cut back, 4 bases at V and 8 bases at J, with 15 bases in the middle. The CDR3 has 14 amino acids. This CDR3 reads CASSRRGGIDEQFF. DNA for the CDR3: TGCGCCAGCAGCCGAAGAGGGGGTATCGATGAGCAGTTCTTC.

This clone is a singleton in its sample. The CDR3 loop is CAIAGSETGNTEAFF. In DNA, the CDR3 is TGTGCCATAGCGGGGTCAGAAACGGGAAACACTGAAGCTTTCTTT. The J gene is TRBJ1-1, the V gene TRBV2; no clear D gene. The CDR3 consists of 15 residues. In germline, CDR1 is SNHLY, CDR2 FYNNEI. Trimming left V 10 bases short and J 2 bases short, with 20 bases between. Drawing the rest from reference TRBV2 and TRBJ1-1, the complete variable domain is EPEVTQTPSHQVTQMGQEVILRCVPISNHLYFYWYRQILGQKVEFLVSFYNNEISEKSEIFDDQFSVERPDGSNFTLKIRSTKLEDSAMYFCAIAGSETGNTEAFFGQGTRLTVV.

This chain joins TRBV6-1 and TRBJ2-6, with 9 bases identical to TRBD1. The CDR3 is 16 amino acids. V was pared by 4 bases and J by 3 bases, with 4 bases of the junction left unmatched. Germline lookup yields CDR1 MNHNS and CDR2 SASEGT. The CDR3 here is CASSATGGYGANVLTF. For the CDR3, the DNA is TGTGCCAGCAGTGCGACAGGGGGTTATGGGGCCAACGTCCTGACTTTC.

The chain uses TRBV7-8 and TRBJ2-2; D may be TRBD2 (7 bases). Trimming left V 3 bases short and J 6 bases short, with 14 bases between. This CDR3 has 15 amino acids. Germline CDR1 and CDR2: SGHVS and FQNEAQ. The CDR3 region is CASSLTQGRAGELFF. CDR3 sequence (DNA): TGTGCCAGCAGCTTGACGCAGGGGAGGGCCGGGGAGCTGTTTTTT.

The V gene is TRBV29-1, the J gene TRBJ1-2; D perhaps matches TRBD1 (6 bases). The CDR3 covers 12 residues. Trimming shortened V by 6 bases and J by 4 bases, and 12 bases separated the two germline ends. Per germline, CDR1 SQVTM and CDR2 ANQGSEA. This CDR3 reads CSVELDSYGYTF. In DNA, the CDR3 is TGCAGCGTAGAATTGGACAGCTATGGCTACACCTTC.

This chain connects TRBV3-1 (or the pseudogene TRBV3-2) to TRBJ1-1; D is unclear. The CDR3 is 18 residues long. Trimming removed 4 bases from V and 6 bases from J, with 27 bases in between. Germline V gene sequence: CDR1 LGHDT, CDR2 YNNKEL (reference sequence). The CDR3 nucleotides are TGTGCCAGCAGCCCTTACGAAACCCTCAGATCCTCAGAGGCTGAAGCTTTCTTT. Residues: CASSPYETLRSSEAEAFF.